Each of the 15 T cell receptor beta chains below was sequenced from the same sample in a study of T cell changes during pregnancy in multiple sclerosis. Assay: immunoSEQ multiplex PCR; the TCRdb copy retains only in-frame clones and omits some. The repertoire holds around 71,000 clones, with roughly nine tenths as singletons. Sample: peripheral blood, taken in the third trimester of pregnancy. The receptors here all came from a female donor with multiple sclerosis, enrolled in a pregnancy study.

The V and J genes are TRBV11-1 and TRBJ1-2, with 7 nucleotides matching TRBD1. Germline CDR1 reads SGHAT; CDR2 reads FQDESV (reference sequence). Germline trimming cut 3 bases from V and 2 bases from J; bases unmatched to any gene: 3. The CDR3 is 14 residues long. CDR3 coding DNA: TGTGCCAGCAGCTTCGGACAGGAGAACTATGGCTACACCTTC. Encoded protein: CASSFGQENYGYTF.

V is TRBV6-6 and J is TRBJ1-2; TRBD1 aligns across 8 bases. The CDR3 consists of 16 residues. With 1 base clipped from V and 8 bases from J, the junction kept 12 bases outside the gene matches. Germline V CDR1 and CDR2: MNHNY, SVGAGI (reference sequence). The CDR3 loop reads CASSYLTARQGSGYTF. CDR3 DNA: TGTGCCAGCAGTTACTTGACCGCCAGACAGGGGTCCGGCTACACCTTC.

The V call is TRBV14, the J call TRBJ2-7; 10 bases are shared with TRBD1. J gave up 7 bases and V 2 bases, and 8 bases lay outside the gene matches. Germline assignment: CDR1 SGHDN and CDR2 FVKESK. The CDR3 loop spans 15 amino acids. The DNA for the CDR3 is TGTGCCAGCAGCCAACCGGGACAGGGGATCATAGAGCAGTACTTC. It is translated as CASSQPGQGIIEQYF.

V and J are TRBV12-5 and TRBJ1-2; 8 bases align to TRBD1. Germline V CDR1 and CDR2: LGHNT, FRNRAP. Germline trimming cut 0 bases from V and 5 bases from J; bases unmatched to any gene: 17. The CDR3 contains 19 residues. This CDR3 reads CASGLVVMSGQVDFYGYTF. The CDR3 DNA sequence: TGTGCTAGTGGTTTGGTAGTGATGTCGGGACAGGTCGATTTTTATGGCTACACCTTC.

The chain links TRBV7-2 to TRBJ1-5, with D unresolved. This CDR3 spans 15 amino acids. Trimming took 2 bases from V and 1 from J, leaving 9 bases between them. Germline V lookup: CDR1 SGHTA, CDR2 FQGNSA. CDR3 loop: CASSLKGGSNQPQHF. CDR3 in DNA: TGTGCCAGCAGCTTAAAGGGCGGGAGCAATCAGCCCCAGCATTTT. Together with reference TRBV7-2 and TRBJ1-5, the CDR3 gives the full variable domain: GAGVSQSPSNKVTEKGKDVELRCDPISGHTALYWYRQSLGQGLEFLIYFQGNSAPDKSGLPSDRFSAERTGGSVSTLTIQRTQQEDSAVYLCASSLKGGSNQPQHFGDGTRLSIL.

This chain uses TRBV7-2 with TRBJ1-5; 8 nucleotides agree with TRBD1. The CDR3 contains 15 residues. Germline values: CDR1 SGHTA, CDR2 FQGNSA. J was trimmed by 2 bases and V by 3 bases; bases with no gene match: 3. CDR3 nucleotides: TGTGCCAGCAGCTTCGACAGGGGAGGCAATCAGCCCCAGCATTTT. Translated: CASSFDRGGNQPQHF.

The chain joins TRBV11-2 to TRBJ2-7; a possible D gene is TRBD2 (6 bases). Germline CDR1 reads SGHAT; CDR2 reads FQNNGV. V shed 6 bases and J shed 0 bases, with 12 bases lying between them. CDR3 length: 14 residues. For the CDR3, the DNA is TGTGCCAGCAGTCCGGGACTGACCTCCTACGAGCAGTACTTC. Its protein product is CASSPGLTSYEQYF.

The J gene is TRBJ2-1, the V gene TRBV28; 7 positions agree with TRBD2. Trimming removed 2 bases from V and 6 bases from J; junction bases left unmatched: 13. CDR1 is MDHEN and CDR2 is SYDVKM in the germline V gene. This CDR3 comprises 17 residues. CDR3 protein: CASSLIGLADGSNEQFF. The DNA for the CDR3 is TGTGCCAGCAGTTTAATAGGGCTAGCGGACGGCTCCAATGAGCAGTTCTTC. Variable domain in full (rest from reference TRBV28 and TRBJ2-1): DVKVTQSSRYLVKRTGEKVFLECVQDMDHENMFWYRQDPGLGLRLIYFSYDVKMKEKGDIPEGYSVSREKKERFSLILESASTNQTSMYLCASSLIGLADGSNEQFFGPGTRLTVL.

This clone was detected only once. The chain recombines TRBV5-1 with TRBJ1-4; 9 nucleotides match TRBD1. J was trimmed by 7 bases and V by 0 bases; bases with no gene match: 7. The CDR3 has 16 residues. In germline, CDR1 is SGHRS, CDR2 YFSETQ. The CDR3 sequence is CASSLAGDRVSEKLFF. The CDR3 nucleotides read TGCGCCAGCAGCTTGGCGGGGGACAGGGTATCTGAAAAACTGTTTTTT.

The genes are TRBV21-1 and TRBJ1-3; TRBD1, the table's D call, lacks a check against the DNA. TRBV21-1 is reported as a pseudogene. CDR3 length: 13 residues. This chain's CDR3 is CASRVTAGNTIYF. The CDR3 DNA is TGTGCCAGCAGAGTGACAGCTGGAAACACCATATATTTT.

The gene calls are TRBV27 and TRBJ2-2, with TRBD2 matching over 15 bases. The CDR3 runs to 21 residues. V shed 4 bases and J 3 bases; nucleotides not matched to a gene: 15. The germline CDR1 and CDR2 sequences are MNHEY and SMNVEV (reference sequence). CDR3 nucleotides: TGTGCCAGCAGTTCCCATCGGGGGACTAGCGGGAGGAGTTGGGACACCGGGGAGCTGTTTTTT. Translated, it gives CASSSHRGTSGRSWDTGELFF.

This clone has just one count. This rearrangement joins TRBV2 to TRBJ2-7; 12 bases agree with TRBD1. V shed 7 bases and J 7 bases; nucleotides not matched to a gene: 8. The CDR3 covers 14 residues. CDR1 SNHLY and CDR2 FYNNEI come from the germline V gene. In DNA form, the CDR3 reads TGTGCCAGCAATCCGGGACAGGGGGCTGGGGAGCAGTACTTC. This codes for CASNPGQGAGEQYF.

The chain uses TRBV6-5 and TRBJ2-7; 9 nucleotides align to TRBD2. The CDR3 is made up of 15 amino acids. CDR1 MNHEY and CDR2 SVGAGI come from the germline V gene. J lost 0 bases, V lost 5 bases, and 5 bases had no gene match. CDR3 residues: CASSRLAGSSYEQYF. The DNA of the CDR3 is TGTGCCAGCAGTCGGCTAGCGGGAAGCTCCTACGAGCAGTACTTC.

The chain couples TRBV5-1 to TRBJ2-1; 9 positions match TRBD1. Germline CDR1 is SGHRS and CDR2 is YFSETQ. V was clipped by 4 bases and J by 5 bases; unmatched bases: 7. The CDR3 is 15 amino acids. The CDR3 loop is CASSLTGQGNNEQFF. CDR3 bases: TGCGCCAGCAGCCTGACGGGACAGGGAAACAATGAGCAGTTCTTC.

V usage is TRBV5-4 and J usage is TRBJ2-1, with 10 nucleotides matching TRBD1. This CDR3 is 15 amino acids long. Germline assignment: CDR1 SGHNT and CDR2 YYREEE (reference sequence). The junction had 13 bases not matched to a gene; V was cut back by 10 bases and J by 6 bases. As DNA, the CDR3 is TGTGCCGCCTCCAGACGACAGGGGGCTTCCAATGAGCAGTTCTTC. It yields the protein CAASRRQGASNEQFF.